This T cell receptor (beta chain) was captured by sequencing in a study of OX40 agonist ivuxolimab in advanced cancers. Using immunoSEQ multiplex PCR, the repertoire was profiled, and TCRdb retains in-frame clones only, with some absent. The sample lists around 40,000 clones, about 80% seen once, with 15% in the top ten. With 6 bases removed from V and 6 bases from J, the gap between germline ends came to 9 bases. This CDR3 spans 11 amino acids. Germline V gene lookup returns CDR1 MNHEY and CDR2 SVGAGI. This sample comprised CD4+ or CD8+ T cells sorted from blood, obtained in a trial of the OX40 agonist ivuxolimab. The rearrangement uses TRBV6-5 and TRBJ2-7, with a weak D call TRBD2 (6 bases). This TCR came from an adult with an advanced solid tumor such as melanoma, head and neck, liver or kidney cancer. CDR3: CASSGSSEQYF. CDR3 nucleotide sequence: TGTGCCAGCAGCGGGAGTTCCGAGCAGTACTTC.